Included here is one T cell receptor (beta chain) sequence, with context. The CDR3 spans 18 residues. V trimming: 2 bases; J trimming: 4 bases; junction bases outside the gene matches: 12. The V gene's germline CDR1 is SGHTA and CDR2 FQGNSA. This sample was included in a study of blood T cell repertoires in COVID-19. Study in general: Some COVID-19 samples were acute and others convalescent; all came from the United States, Italy and Spain. PBMCs, B-cell-depleted T cells, or T cells were the source of the cDNA or gDNA that made up the material.

In the original workflow: Amplification of reference gene primers was used by the study to estimate nucleated cell counts. Only in-frame clones appear in the TCRdb table, and some are missing; sequencing was by immunoSEQ multiplex PCR. V and J calls and clone size are copied from that table; D and trimming were computed from the DNA. This sample has about 300,000 clones; around 84% occur once, and the top ten carry 1.3%. The receptor's source is a man between 65 and 79 years old with acute or convalescent COVID-19. What was sequenced was peripheral blood. This chain uses TRBV7-2 with TRBJ2-2; 8 positions agree with TRBD2. The CDR3: CASSLWREALPSTGELFF. For the CDR3, the DNA is TGTGCCAGCAGCTTATGGCGGGAGGCCCTACCCAGCACCGGGGAGCTGTTTTTT.